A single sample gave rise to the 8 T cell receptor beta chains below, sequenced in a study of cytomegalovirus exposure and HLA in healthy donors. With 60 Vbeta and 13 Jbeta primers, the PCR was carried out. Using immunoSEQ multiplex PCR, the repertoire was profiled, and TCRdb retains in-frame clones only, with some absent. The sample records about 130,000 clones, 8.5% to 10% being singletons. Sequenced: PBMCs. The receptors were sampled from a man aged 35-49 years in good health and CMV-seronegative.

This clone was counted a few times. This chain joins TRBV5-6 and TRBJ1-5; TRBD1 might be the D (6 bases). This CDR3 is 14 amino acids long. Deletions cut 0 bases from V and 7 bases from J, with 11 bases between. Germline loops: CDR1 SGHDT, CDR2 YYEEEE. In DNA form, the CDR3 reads TGTGCCAGCAGCTTGGGCAGGGGAGGGCAGCCCCAGCATTTT. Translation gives CASSLGRGGQPQHF.

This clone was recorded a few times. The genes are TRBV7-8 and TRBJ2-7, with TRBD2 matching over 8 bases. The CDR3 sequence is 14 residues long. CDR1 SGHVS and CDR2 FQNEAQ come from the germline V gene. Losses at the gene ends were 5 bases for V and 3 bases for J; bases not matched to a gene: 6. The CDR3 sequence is CASSHPSGGYEQYF. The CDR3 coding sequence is TGTGCCAGCAGCCACCCAAGCGGGGGCTACGAGCAGTACTTC.

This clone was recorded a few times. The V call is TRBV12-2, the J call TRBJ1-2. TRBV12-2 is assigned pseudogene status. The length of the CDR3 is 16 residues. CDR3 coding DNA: TGTGCAAGTCGCTTACGAGTAGCGGGTAGGAACTATGGCTACACCTTC. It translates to CASRLRVAGRNYGYTF.

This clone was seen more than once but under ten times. The CDR3 DNA sequence: TGTGCCAGCAGTTACATTGGGGAGACTGAAGCTTTCTTT. Translated, it gives CASSYIGETEAFF. The V gene is TRBV6-5, the J gene TRBJ1-1; D uncertain. This CDR3 region has 13 residues. Trimming pared 2 bases from V and 5 bases from J, leaving 9 bases between. From germline, CDR1 is MNHEY and CDR2 SVGAGI.

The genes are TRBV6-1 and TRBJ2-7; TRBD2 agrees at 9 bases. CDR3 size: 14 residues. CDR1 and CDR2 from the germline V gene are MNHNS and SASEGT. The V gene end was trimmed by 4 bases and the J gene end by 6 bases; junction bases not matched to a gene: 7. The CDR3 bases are TGTGCCAGCAGTGGAAGAATAGCGGGGGTCGAGCAGTACTTC. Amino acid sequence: CASSGRIAGVEQYF.

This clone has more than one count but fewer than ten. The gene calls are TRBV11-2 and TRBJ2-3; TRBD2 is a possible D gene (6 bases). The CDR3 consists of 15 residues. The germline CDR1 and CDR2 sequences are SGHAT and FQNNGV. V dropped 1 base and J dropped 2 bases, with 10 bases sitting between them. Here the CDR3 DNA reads TGTGCCAGCAGCTTAGCGGCGGGGCTCACAGATACGCAGTATTTT. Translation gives CASSLAAGLTDTQYF.

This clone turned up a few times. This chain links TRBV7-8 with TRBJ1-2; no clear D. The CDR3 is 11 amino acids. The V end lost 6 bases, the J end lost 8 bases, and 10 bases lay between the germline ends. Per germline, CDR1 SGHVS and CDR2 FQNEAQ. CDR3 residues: CASSNSAGYTF. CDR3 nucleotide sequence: TGTGCCAGCAGTAACTCTGCGGGCTACACCTTC.

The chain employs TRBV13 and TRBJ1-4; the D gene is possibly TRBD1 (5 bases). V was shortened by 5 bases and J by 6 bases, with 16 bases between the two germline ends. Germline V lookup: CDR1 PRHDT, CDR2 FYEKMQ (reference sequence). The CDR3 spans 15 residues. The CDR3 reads CASSLIGGLDEKLFF. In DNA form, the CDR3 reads TGTGCCAGCAGCCTCATCGGGGGTTTAGATGAAAAACTGTTTTTT.